This T cell receptor (beta chain) was sequenced during a study of cytomegalovirus exposure and HLA in healthy donors. The germline V gene has CDR1 LNHDA and CDR2 SQIVND (reference sequence). This CDR3 has 16 amino acids. V gave up 7 bases and J gave up 5 bases, with 23 bases separating them. Primers for the PCR totalled 60 Vbeta and 13 Jbeta. Assay: immunoSEQ multiplex PCR; the TCRdb copy retains only in-frame clones and omits some. Here the sample spans 100,000 to 150,000 clones, 80% being singletons. Material: PBMCs. The genes are TRBV19 and TRBJ2-5; D is perhaps TRBD2 (6 bases). The TCR originated in a female donor in good health and CMV-seronegative. The DNA of the CDR3 is TGTGCCAGTATGCCCCAGACTAGTTTGGTGGCGGAGACCCAGTACTTC. This translates into CASMPQTSLVAETQYF.